One and the same sample provided the 19 T cell receptor beta chains below, sequenced in a study of T cell responses to AZD1222 COVID-19 vaccine. Sequencing was performed with immunoSEQ multiplex PCR; in TCRdb, only in-frame clones are kept and a portion is missing. The repertoire holds fewer than 150,000 clones, with about nine tenths as singletons. The input for sequencing was peripheral blood, taken on day 0 of AZD1222 vaccination. These TCRs come from an adult in good health.

V and J are TRBV6-5 and TRBJ2-5; D may be TRBD1 (5 bases). V was cut by 2 bases and J by 4 bases, with 14 bases left in between. CDR1 and CDR2 (germline): MNHEY, SVGAGI. CDR3 length: 15 residues. The CDR3 DNA reads TGTGCCAGCAGTTACGGCCCAGGGATATCAGAGACCCAGTACTTC. This gives the protein CASSYGPGISETQYF.

J is TRBJ1-1 and V is TRBV4-1; D is undetermined. The germline V and J ends were trimmed by 1 base and 4 bases, with 13 bases remaining between them. Germline V gene sequence: CDR1 MGHRA, CDR2 YSYEKL. CDR3 size: 15 residues. The DNA for the CDR3 is TGCGCCAGCAGCCAAGGGCGGGGTATCGGCACTGAAGCTTTCTTT. Its translation: CASSQGRGIGTEAFF.

V and J are TRBV28 and TRBJ2-7; D remains ambiguous. V was clipped by 2 bases and J by 0 bases, with 11 bases between them. The CDR3 loop spans 15 amino acids. Germline V gene lookup returns CDR1 MDHEN and CDR2 SYDVKM. The CDR3, as DNA: TGTGCCAGCAGTTTAGTAAGTGCACCCTCCTACGAGCAGTACTTC. This codes for CASSLVSAPSYEQYF. Full variable domain (missing parts from reference TRBV28 and TRBJ2-7): DVKVTQSSRYLVKRTGEKVFLECVQDMDHENMFWYRQDPGLGLRLIYFSYDVKMKEKGDIPEGYSVSREKKERFSLILESASTNQTSMYLCASSLVSAPSYEQYFGPGTRLTVT.

The chain recombines TRBV19 with TRBJ2-3; D unclear. The CDR3 consists of 13 residues. Trimming left V 4 bases short and J 4 bases short, with 9 bases between. Germline-derived CDR1 and CDR2 are LNHDA and SQIVND (reference sequence). As DNA, the CDR3 is TGTGCCAGTAGTACGGTTCTTGCAGATACGCAGTATTTT. Translation: CASSTVLADTQYF.

Here the CDR3 reads CASSPREGAPSNQPQHF. CDR3 nucleotide sequence: TGTGCCAGCAGTCCAAGGGAGGGGGCGCCTAGCAATCAGCCCCAGCATTTT. This chain connects TRBV6-6 to TRBJ1-5; TRBD1 matches 7 bases. Germline V CDR1 and CDR2: MNHNY, SVGAGI (reference sequence). The CDR3 has 17 amino acids. With V trimmed by 5 bases and J by 0 bases, 10 bases remained unmatched.

The chain couples TRBV7-6 to TRBJ1-3, with 8 bases that match TRBD1. Trimming at V came to 5 bases and at J to 2 bases, leaving 8 bases not matched to a gene. This CDR3 spans 16 amino acids. Germline V gene data show CDR1 as SGHVS and CDR2 as FNYEAQ. CDR3 sequence (DNA): TGTGCCAGCAGCCGAACGACAGGGGTCACTGGAAACACCATATATTTT. It specifies CASSRTTGVTGNTIYF.

The chain recombines TRBV12-5 with TRBJ2-3, with 10 bases lining up with TRBD1. Germline lookup yields CDR1 LGHNT and CDR2 FRNRAP. The CDR3 runs 18 residues. V trimming: 6 bases; J trimming: 3 bases; junction bases outside the gene matches: 15. The CDR3 spells CASGPMRDRGNETDTQYF. For the CDR3, the DNA is TGTGCTAGTGGCCCCATGAGGGACAGGGGCAACGAGACAGATACGCAGTATTTT.

V usage is TRBV4-1 and J usage is TRBJ1-6; D remains ambiguous. Trimming removed 0 bases at V and 5 bases at J, with 11 bases between. This CDR3 is built from 16 residues. Germline V gene lookup returns CDR1 MGHRA and CDR2 YSYEKL. The CDR3 spells CASSQDRTLDNSPLHF. The CDR3 region has the DNA TGCGCCAGCAGCCAAGACAGGACCTTGGATAATTCACCCCTCCACTTT.

This rearrangement joins TRBV7-2 to TRBJ1-1; D may be TRBD1 (5 bases). The CDR3 has 17 amino acids. CDR1 SGHTA and CDR2 FQGNSA come from the germline V gene. Trimming shortened V by 0 bases and J by 0 bases, and 14 bases separated the two germline ends. In DNA, the CDR3 is TGTGCCAGCAGCTTAGCGCTCAGGAAGGGACTGAACACTGAAGCTTTCTTT. This translates into CASSLALRKGLNTEAFF.

V usage is TRBV5-1 and J usage is TRBJ2-7; 9 bases fit TRBD1. Germline V CDR1 and CDR2: SGHRS, YFSETQ. The V gene end was trimmed by 4 bases and the J gene end by 6 bases; junction bases not matched to a gene: 5. The CDR3 runs 13 residues. The CDR3 DNA reads as TGCGCCAGCAGCCTGGGACAGGGTAGCGAGCAGTACTTC. This translates into CASSLGQGSEQYF. Full variable domain (rest looked up from reference TRBV5-1 and TRBJ2-7): KAGVTQTPRYLIKTRGQQVTLSCSPISGHRSVSWYQQTPGQGLQFLFEYFSETQRNKGNFPGRFSGRQFSNSRSEMNVSTLELGDSALYLCASSLGQGSEQYFGPGTRLTVT.

The chain carries TRBV7-9 and TRBJ1-6; the match to TRBD1 covers 7 bases. This CDR3 spans 15 amino acids. The trim removed 1 base at V and 8 bases at J, leaving 5 bases unmatched. CDR1 is SEHNR, CDR2 FQNEAQ, per germline (reference sequence). The CDR3 is CASSLEQGKYSPLHF. The CDR3 DNA reads as TGTGCCAGCAGCTTAGAACAGGGGAAATATTCACCCCTCCACTTT.

In DNA form, the CDR3 reads TGCGCCAGCTCCTCCGGGGGACAGGGGCCTTACGAGCAGTACTTC. Its translation is CASSSGGQGPYEQYF. The rearrangement joins TRBV5-1 to TRBJ2-7; 10 nucleotides line up with TRBD1. This CDR3 has 15 amino acids. CDR1 is SGHRS and CDR2 is YFSETQ in the germline V gene. V shed 7 bases, J shed 4 bases, and the junction held 11 bases outside the gene matches.

This clone was found a few times. The V and J genes are TRBV7-6 and TRBJ2-7; 8 nucleotides line up with TRBD2. V shed 5 bases and J 6 bases; nucleotides not matched to a gene: 6. Germline CDR1 reads SGHVS; CDR2 reads FNYEAQ. CDR3 size: 13 residues. The CDR3: CASSAGSGGEQYF. In DNA, the CDR3 is TGTGCCAGCAGCGCCGGGAGCGGGGGCGAGCAGTACTTC.

J is TRBJ2-5 and V is TRBV18, with 8 bases identical to TRBD1. The CDR3 has 15 residues. Per the germline V gene, CDR1 is KGHSH and CDR2 is LQKENI. The trim removed 2 bases at V and 5 bases at J, leaving 7 bases unmatched. The CDR3 loop reads CASSPFQGAGETQYF. CDR3 nucleotides: TGTGCCAGCTCACCATTCCAGGGGGCAGGGGAGACCCAGTACTTC.

The chain employs TRBV7-8 and TRBJ2-7, with D possibly called TRBD1 or TRBD2 (5 bases each). There are 13 residues in the CDR3. V dropped 5 bases and J dropped 7 bases, with 15 bases sitting between them. Per the germline V gene, CDR1 is SGHVS and CDR2 is FQNEAQ. The CDR3 DNA reads TGTGCCAGCAGCCAGACCGGGACGAAGGAGCAGTACTTC. This encodes CASSQTGTKEQYF.

The chain combines TRBV5-5 with TRBJ1-5; D is undetermined. V was trimmed by 0 bases and J by 7 bases, leaving 5 bases between them. This CDR3 has 12 residues. Germline lookup yields CDR1 SGHKS and CDR2 YYEKEE (reference sequence). For the CDR3, the DNA is TGTGCCAGCAGCTTGGAAGGGCAGCCCCAGCATTTT. This codes for CASSLEGQPQHF.

The chain joins TRBV6-5 to TRBJ2-7; 12 positions match TRBD2. V trimming: 6 bases; J trimming: 5 bases; junction bases outside the gene matches: 8. The germline V gene has CDR1 MNHEY and CDR2 SVGAGI. The CDR3 has 15 residues. The CDR3 is CASSSSGGGPDEQYF. As DNA, the CDR3 is TGTGCCAGCAGCTCTAGCGGGGGGGGACCGGACGAGCAGTACTTC.

The J gene is TRBJ1-4, the V gene TRBV5-4, with 9 positions matching TRBD1. CDR1 and CDR2 (germline): SGHNT, YYREEE (reference sequence). Germline trimming cut 3 bases from V and 5 bases from J; bases unmatched to any gene: 8. The CDR3 spans 16 residues. CDR3 nucleotides: TGTGCCAGCAGCTCGATTGGGGGACAGGGAAATGAAAAACTGTTTTTT. It specifies CASSSIGGQGNEKLFF. Full variable domain (missing parts from reference TRBV5-4 and TRBJ1-4): ETGVTQSPTHLIKTRGQQVTLRCSSQSGHNTVSWYQQALGQGPQFIFQYYREEENGRGNFPPRFSGLQFPNYSSELNVNALELDDSALYLCASSSIGGQGNEKLFFGSGTQLSVL.

This clone has more than one count but fewer than ten. The chain uses TRBV3-1 (or the pseudogene TRBV3-2) and TRBJ2-7, with 10 bases fitting TRBD2. Germline-derived CDR1 and CDR2 are LGHDT and YNNKEL (reference sequence). The CDR3 spans 14 residues. V shed 4 bases, J shed 6 bases, and the junction held 6 bases outside the gene matches. The CDR3 DNA follows: TGTGCCAGCAGCCCAGCTAGCGGGGGAAGCGAGCAGTACTTC. Its protein product is CASSPASGGSEQYF.